This T cell receptor beta chain appears in the sequencing data of a study of CD8 T cells in ankylosing spondylitis. V gave up 2 bases and J gave up 0 bases; unmatched junction bases: 0. The CDR3 contains 17 residues. In germline, CDR1 is MNHEY, CDR2 SVGAGI. This clonotype occurred many times. TCRdb used MiXCR to reprocess the 5' RACE reads, holding one entry per CDR3 protein. The repertoire consists of tens of thousands of distinct CDR3 sequences, with 5.5% to 8% occurring once and the leading ten covering approximately 10%. The sequence came from a male donor with ankylosing spondylitis or in good health (not recorded which). The sample was blood, either unsorted or a sorted T cell fraction (not recorded which). This chain links TRBV6-5 with TRBJ2-6; TRBD2 agrees at 11 bases. CDR3 bases: TGTGCCAGCAGTTACGGGACTAGCGGCTCTGGGGCCAACGTCCTGACTTTC. This gives the protein CASSYGTSGSGANVLTF.